The 24 T cell receptor beta chains below come from one sample, sequenced in a study of shared T cell receptors in the human thymus. Measured with immunoSEQ multiplex PCR; TCRdb has only the in-frame clones, and not every one. Of over 450,000 clones in the sample, around 78% were seen once. The sample was also linked to a second study, of human thymus T cells.

Sequenced input: thymocytes. All receptors derive from a boy in the first two years of life with a congenital heart defect.

This clone has just a few counts. The chain joins TRBV4-1 to TRBJ1-5; D might be TRBD1 (5 bases). Trimming left V 2 bases short and J 4 bases short, with 15 bases between. CDR1 MGHRA and CDR2 YSYEKL come from the germline V gene. The CDR3 is 16 residues long. The CDR3 bases are TGCGCCAGCAGCCAAAAGACAGCCAAAGGGAATCAGCCCCAGCATTTT. Protein: CASSQKTAKGNQPQHF.

This clone was observed a single time. The rearrangement joins TRBV5-1 to TRBJ1-2; D uncertain. V was pared by 0 bases and J by 4 bases, with 19 bases between. This CDR3 is built from 17 residues. CDR1 is SGHRS and CDR2 is YFSETQ in the germline V gene. Here the CDR3 reads CASSLGAGHPAGYGYTF. The CDR3 DNA follows: TGCGCCAGCAGCTTGGGGGCAGGCCACCCCGCGGGCTATGGCTACACCTTC.

The chain recombines TRBV19 with TRBJ2-3; 7 nucleotides align to TRBD1. The CDR3 has 13 residues. Looked up from germline, CDR1 is LNHDA and CDR2 is SQIVND (reference sequence). V lost 6 bases to trimming and J lost 7 bases; unmatched junction nucleotides: 7. The CDR3 bases are TGTGCCAGTAGAGCGATAGGGGGCCATACGCAGTATTTT. It specifies CASRAIGGHTQYF.

The sample holds one count of this clone. The J gene is TRBJ2-4, the V gene TRBV6-1; a weak D match, TRBD2 (7 bases). Trimming stripped 11 bases from V and 0 bases from J, with 14 bases between. CDR3 length equals 14 residues. In germline, CDR1 is MNHNS, CDR2 SASEGT. CDR3 residues: CAGGGVRAKNIQYF. DNA of the CDR3: TGTGCCGGAGGGGGGGTAAGAGCCAAAAACATTCAGTACTTC.

J is TRBJ2-7 and V is TRBV4-1, with D tentatively TRBD1 (6 bases). Per germline, CDR1 MGHRA and CDR2 YSYEKL. The CDR3 extends over 13 amino acids. The V and J ends lost 1 base and 3 bases respectively, with 7 bases between them. CDR3 nucleotides: TGCGCCAGCAGCCAAGGGACAGACTACGAGCAGTACTTC. Protein product: CASSQGTDYEQYF.

The rearrangement links TRBV5-1 to TRBJ2-1; the D gene is possibly TRBD2 (5 bases). This CDR3 is 14 amino acids long. V gave up 3 bases and J gave up 5 bases, with 12 bases separating them. CDR1 SGHRS and CDR2 YFSETQ come from the germline V gene. The CDR3 loop is CASSSPTRDNEQFF. The CDR3 DNA follows: TGCGCCAGCAGCTCTCCTACTAGGGACAATGAGCAGTTCTTC.

The count of this clone is one. The conserved phenylalanine or tryptophan is not found at the CDR3 terminus, so this likely reflects a read error. The J gene is TRBJ1-2, the V gene TRBV28; tentative D call: TRBD1 (6 bases). CDR1 is MDHEN, CDR2 SYDVKM, per germline. This CDR3 region has 15 residues. Trimming left V 2 bases short and J 6 bases short, with 16 bases between. The CDR3: CASSLDGGREHGYTS. Written as DNA, the CDR3 is TGTGCCAGCAGTTTAGATGGGGGCAGGGAGCATGGCTACACCTCC.

This chain links TRBV7-6 with TRBJ2-7; TRBD1 agrees at 8 bases. Germline CDR1 and CDR2: SGHVS and FNYEAQ. The V gene end was trimmed by 2 bases and the J gene end by 3 bases; junction bases not matched to a gene: 9. The CDR3 covers 16 residues. The CDR3 nucleotides read TGTGCCAGCAGCTTATGGGAGACAGGGGTACTCTACGAGCAGTACTTC. This sequence encodes CASSLWETGVLYEQYF.

This sequence joins TRBV5-6 and TRBJ2-7; D is unresolved. The germline V gene has CDR1 SGHDT and CDR2 YYEEEE. V was pared by 4 bases and J by 3 bases, with 8 bases between. The CDR3 totals 12 residues. CDR3 residues: CASSDFSYEQYF. CDR3 DNA sequence: TGTGCCAGCAGCGACTTCAGCTACGAGCAGTACTTC. The full variable domain, with the rest looked up from reference TRBV5-6 and TRBJ2-7, is DAGVTQSPTHLIKTRGQQVTLRCSPKSGHDTVSWYQQALGQGPQFIFQYYEEEERQRGNFPDRFSGHQFPNYSSELNVNALLLGDSALYLCASSDFSYEQYFGPGTRLTVT.

The CDR3 loop reads CASIGTSGVNEQFF. In DNA form, the CDR3 reads TGTGCCAGCATCGGGACTAGCGGGGTAAATGAGCAGTTCTTC. The chain recombines TRBV6-4 with TRBJ2-1; 13 positions agree with TRBD2. CDR3 length equals 14 residues. CDR1 and CDR2 from the germline V gene are MRHNA and SNTAGT. J lost 7 bases, V lost 7 bases, and 4 bases had no gene match.

The CDR3, as DNA: TGCACCAGCAGCCAAGAAAGGTCGGACTACCTCTACGAGCAGTACTTC. Translation: CTSSQERSDYLYEQYF. The chain uses TRBV1 and TRBJ2-7; the table's D gene call, TRBD2, was not cross checked with the DNA. TRBV1 represents a pseudogene. CDR3 length: 16 amino acids.

There are a few counts of this clone. The CDR3 DNA is TGCGCCAGCAGGGGGACAGATAGCAATCAGCCCCAGCATTTT. Protein sequence: CASRGTDSNQPQHF. The chain carries TRBV10-1 and TRBJ1-5; 7 bases match TRBD1. Looked up from germline, CDR1 is WNHNN and CDR2 is SYGVQD (reference sequence). The V segment lost 6 bases and the J segment 0 bases; nucleotides outside the gene matches: 2. This CDR3 contains 14 residues.

The chain couples TRBV27 to TRBJ2-1; the D gene is possibly TRBD2 (5 bases). Trimming shortened V by 7 bases and J by 8 bases, and 21 bases separated the two germline ends. Germline V lookup: CDR1 MNHEY, CDR2 SMNVEV (reference sequence). This CDR3 contains 15 residues. Here the CDR3 reads CASTRPGLADDEQFF. CDR3 DNA: TGTGCCAGCACCCGACCGGGTCTAGCTGACGATGAGCAGTTCTTC.

The chain recombines TRBV5-4 with TRBJ2-1; 7 nucleotides line up with TRBD2. J lost 5 bases, V lost 4 bases, and 12 bases had no gene match. Germline V gives CDR1 SGHNT, CDR2 YYREEE (reference sequence). The CDR3 consists of 16 residues. This chain's CDR3 is CASSIPTESGDNEQFF. CDR3 coding DNA: TGTGCCAGCAGCATCCCGACAGAAAGCGGGGACAATGAGCAGTTCTTC.

This chain links TRBV11-3 with TRBJ1-2; 11 bases agree with TRBD1. The CDR3 loop spans 18 amino acids. The J segment lost 4 bases and the V segment lost 5 bases, leaving 15 bases of the junction unmatched. Germline assignment: CDR1 SGHNT and CDR2 YENEEA. The CDR3 DNA is TGTGCCAGCAGCCCTGGGCGGGACAGGGGGAGAAGGAGCTATGGCTACACCTTC. Its translation is CASSPGRDRGRRSYGYTF.

As regards this clone: This CDR3 is also generated by other DNA sequences in the sample. The CDR3 DNA reads TGCGCCAGCAGCTTGGGGTTAGCCCCATCCACAGATACGCAGTATTTT. This codes for CASSLGLAPSTDTQYF. The chain carries TRBV5-1 and TRBJ2-3; D is unresolved. Germline-derived CDR1 and CDR2 are SGHRS and YFSETQ. This CDR3 contains 16 residues. The V end lost 0 bases, the J end lost 2 bases, and 13 bases lay between the germline ends.

The sample holds one count of this clone. This chain joins TRBV5-1 and TRBJ2-5; D is perhaps TRBD2 (5 bases). Germline loops: CDR1 SGHRS, CDR2 YFSETQ. The CDR3 has 16 amino acids. The V gene lost 6 bases and the J gene lost 0 bases, with 18 bases spanning the gap. CDR3 sequence reads: CASTIRPAVYQETQYF. As DNA, the CDR3 is TGCGCCAGCACCATCAGGCCAGCGGTCTACCAAGAGACCCAGTACTTC.

This rearrangement joins TRBV7-2 to TRBJ2-1, with D hard to call. V was trimmed by 2 bases and J by 4 bases, leaving 9 bases between them. CDR1 is SGHTA, CDR2 FQGNSA, per germline. CDR3 length: 14 residues. CDR3 DNA: TGTGCCAGCAGCTTAAGAACCAGTTACAATGAGCAGTTCTTC. This codes for CASSLRTSYNEQFF.

The chain uses TRBV6-4 and TRBJ2-1; D uncertain. The CDR3 has 18 residues. In germline, CDR1 is MRHNA, CDR2 SNTAGT. V lost 4 bases and J 7 bases, leaving 26 bases between the germline ends. CDR3 nucleotide sequence: TGTGCCAGCAGTGGCAAGACCCCCCTAGTACGAACTTCTAATGAGCAGTTCTTC. Protein sequence: CASSGKTPLVRTSNEQFF.

The chain carries TRBV28 and TRBJ2-5; D possibly corresponds to TRBD2 (5 bases). CDR1 and CDR2 (germline): MDHEN, SYDVKM. Trimming shortened V by 3 bases and J by 5 bases, and 10 bases separated the two germline ends. The CDR3 runs 13 residues. CDR3 DNA: TGTGCCAGCAGTTTGTGGAGGAGGGAGACCCAGTACTTC. Encoded protein: CASSLWRRETQYF.

The chain combines TRBV4-3 with TRBJ2-1, with a possible D match to TRBD2 (6 bases). Trimming removed 1 base from V and 1 base from J, with 8 bases in between. This CDR3 is 15 amino acids long. The V gene's germline CDR1 is LGHNA and CDR2 YSLEER. DNA for the CDR3: TGCGCCAGCAGCCAAGTGGCGGGGTCCTACAATGAGCAGTTCTTC. Protein: CASSQVAGSYNEQFF.

The rearrangement links TRBV18 to TRBJ2-7; 10 nucleotides agree with TRBD2. The length of the CDR3 is 18 residues. Germline lookup yields CDR1 KGHSH and CDR2 LQKENI. J gave up 3 bases and V 0 bases, and 11 bases lay outside the gene matches. Here the CDR3 reads CASSPPLSGRVGVYEQYF. CDR3 DNA sequence: TGTGCCAGCTCACCACCCCTCAGCGGGAGGGTGGGTGTCTACGAGCAGTACTTC.

J is TRBJ1-1 and V is TRBV7-9, with TRBD1 identical over 7 bases. The CDR3 is 17 amino acids. Germline V CDR1 and CDR2: SEHNR, FQNEAQ (reference sequence). Trimming took 5 bases from V and 5 from J; bases not matched to a gene: 17. The CDR3 DNA is TGTGCCAGCAGCACAGGGGCCTTGGGGGCCCCAATAACTGAAGCTTTCTTT. This encodes CASSTGALGAPITEAFF.

CDR3 sequence reads: CASSPSCPQETQYF. Here the CDR3 DNA reads TGTGCCAGCTCACCTTCCTGTCCCCAAGAGACCCAGTACTTC. The rearrangement joins TRBV18 to TRBJ2-5; unclear D gene. Germline V lookup: CDR1 KGHSH, CDR2 LQKENI. Trimming removed 3 bases at V and 1 base at J, with 9 bases between. The CDR3 sequence is 14 residues long.